This T cell receptor beta chain was retrieved from a study of CD4 T cells in relation to SARS-CoV-2 and coronaviruses. General study points: No crossreactivity against non-spike viral proteins was tested here.

Germline V gene lookup returns CDR1 GTSNPN and CDR2 SVGIG (reference sequence). Trimming took 3 bases from V and 7 from J, leaving 21 bases between them. The CDR3 totals 15 residues. Produced via immunoSEQ multiplex PCR; TCRdb's table is partial and in-frame only. The sample consists of tens of thousands of clones, around 86% of them appearing once. Before the COVID-19 pandemic, during about 2010-2018, CD4+ T cells were taken from unexposed donors. This clone was seen only once. Its matching antigen is unknown. This receptor was identified in a human donor in good health. Sequencing used memory CD4+ T cells from PBMCs. This chain links TRBV30 with TRBJ2-5, with D perhaps matching TRBD1 or TRBD2 (5 bases each). This CDR3 is CAWRPVGPQRGTQYF. CDR3 sequence (DNA): TGTGCCTGGAGACCAGTGGGACCGCAAAGGGGGACCCAGTACTTC.